One sample yielded the 3 T cell receptor beta chains listed below, sequenced in a study of T-cell memory formation after mild COVID-19. TCRdb used MiXCR to reprocess the 5' RACE reads, holding one entry per CDR3 protein. Among about 150,000 distinct CDR3 sequences listed, about 19% were seen once. Sample: PBMCs or a T cell subset sorted from them (not recorded which). These receptors were collected from an adult woman who had mild COVID-19 (a few samples of this study predate the infection). Cell type and time point are not known.

J is TRBJ2-7 and V is TRBV10-3; D possibly corresponds to TRBD2 (5 bases). The germline V gene encodes CDR1 ENHRY and CDR2 SYGVKD. CDR3 size: 11 residues. Trimming pared 4 bases from V and 7 bases from J, leaving 8 bases between. The CDR3 DNA follows: TGTGCCATCAGTGGCACGGGAGAGCAGTACTTC. As protein: CAISGTGEQYF.

This clonotype was found once. V is TRBV7-3 and J is TRBJ1-1; no firm D call. Trimming pared 3 bases from V and 3 bases from J, leaving 8 bases between. Germline-derived CDR1 and CDR2 are SGHTA and FQGTGA. This CDR3 has 13 residues. The CDR3 coding sequence is TGTGCCAGCAGCTTTAACGGAGACACTGAAGCTTTCTTT. Translating it yields CASSFNGDTEAFF.

Only a few counts were recorded for this clonotype. The germline gene is not matched at one end of the junction; a read error may be the cause. The chain joins TRBV6-2 or TRBV6-3 to TRBJ2-1; 8 nucleotides line up with TRBD1. This CDR3 comprises 16 residues. Germline loops: CDR1 MNHEY, CDR2 SVGEGT. The CDR3 is CASTYPQGALYSEQFF. The CDR3 DNA reads as TGTGCCAGCACTTACCCCCAGGGGGCTCTCTATAGTGAGCAGTTCTTC.